This T cell receptor (beta chain) was recovered during a study of neurological immune-mediated disorders. Study observations and caveats: There were no CDR3 amino acid sequences shared by expanded clones across subjects, a result suggesting private repertoires in all groups.

Trimming at V came to 3 bases and at J to 2 bases, leaving 7 bases not matched to a gene. This CDR3 has 15 amino acids. This clonotype was detected many times. Its specificity is not known. With 10-nucleotide random UMIs included, cDNA was synthesized by 5'RACE. TCRdb re-analysed the 5' RACE reads in MiXCR, keeping a single row per CDR3 protein. The table records about 84,000 distinct CDR3 sequences, around a tenth of them present only once. The V call is TRBV12-3 or TRBV12-4, the J call TRBJ2-7; 7 bases map to TRBD1. Sequenced material: PBMCs. This sequence originates from a man aged 40-55 years in good health. The CDR3 coding sequence is TGTGCCAGCAGTTTGTACCGGGACAGAACCTACGAGCAGTACTTC. Protein sequence: CASSLYRDRTYEQYF.